This record covers a single TCR beta chain. The record originates from a study of control samples from healthy donors and cancer patients. Trimming removed 6 bases from V and 9 bases from J; junction bases left unmatched: 9. This CDR3 region has 15 residues. Looked up from germline, CDR1 is MNHEY and CDR2 is SMNVEV (reference sequence). Sequencing was performed with immunoSEQ multiplex PCR; in TCRdb, only in-frame clones are kept and a portion is missing. The table records approximately 180,000 clones, 75% to 95% of them present only once. The V gene is TRBV27, the J gene TRBJ2-2, with 11 bases that match TRBD2. This TCR was sampled from a woman aged 40 to 50 in good health. Material: blood. CDR3 loop: CASSPWASGRRELFF. The DNA for the CDR3 is TGTGCCAGCAGCCCGTGGGCTAGCGGGAGGAGGGAGCTGTTTTTT.